This T cell receptor (beta chain) was sequenced for a study of PD-1 blockade in mismatch repair-deficient tumors. In the study overall: All were previously treated, progressing patients with approximately 12 mismatch repair-deficient cancer types.

Findings and caveats of the study: After pembrolizumab, tumor-resident clones rose rapidly, then generally contracted before radiologic responses.

TCRdb keeps only in-frame clones here, not all; method: immunoSEQ multiplex PCR. The table has about 51,000 clones, 81% seen once. There are 15 residues in the CDR3. Germline CDR1 LNHDA, CDR2 SQIVND (reference sequence). V shed 6 bases and J 4 bases; nucleotides not matched to a gene: 8. About this clone: Its matching antigen is unknown.

The material sequenced was peripheral blood, taken approximately 18 weeks after starting pembrolizumab. V and J are TRBV19 and TRBJ2-1; 8 bases agree with TRBD2. The TCR comes from an adult with mismatch repair-deficient cancer. CDR3 DNA: TGTGCCAGTAGAAAATTCGCTAGCGGGTACAATGAGCAGTTCTTC. Translated, it gives CASRKFASGYNEQFF.